The 2 T cell receptor beta chains presented below share a single source sample, sequenced in a study of blood T cell repertoires in COVID-19 (TCRdb year 2020). The method was the immunoSEQ multiplex PCR assay. The clones in this table, taken by TCRdb from immuneACCESS, are in-frame only. Not every clone is retained; where verified, under half of the shortfall comes from an unresolved V gene, and the cause of the rest is unknown. This sample gives approximately 200,000 clones in total; 80% to 90% of them show up just once. The ten largest clones represent approximately 11% of the sample. The sample comprised peripheral blood. These receptors all come from a human donor with active or convalescent COVID-19. The donor label of this sample is uncertain.

This clone was recorded only once. This chain links TRBV18 with TRBJ2-3; 11 nucleotides match TRBD2. The CDR3 length is 16 residues. Germline CDR1 and CDR2: KGHSH and LQKENI. Trimming at V came to 4 bases and at J to 0 bases, leaving 3 bases not matched to a gene. The CDR3 region has the DNA TGTGCCAGCTCACGTCCTAGCGGGGGGAGCACAGATACGCAGTATTTT. Translation: CASSRPSGGSTDTQYF.

The chain recombines TRBV5-1 with TRBJ2-7, with 7 nucleotides matching TRBD2. The CDR3 extends over 13 amino acids. V lost 5 bases to trimming and J lost 7 bases; unmatched junction nucleotides: 9. In germline, CDR1 is SGHRS, CDR2 YFSETQ. CDR3 amino acids: CASRREPVGEQYF. For the CDR3, the DNA is TGCGCCAGCAGGCGGGAGCCCGTGGGGGAGCAGTACTTC.